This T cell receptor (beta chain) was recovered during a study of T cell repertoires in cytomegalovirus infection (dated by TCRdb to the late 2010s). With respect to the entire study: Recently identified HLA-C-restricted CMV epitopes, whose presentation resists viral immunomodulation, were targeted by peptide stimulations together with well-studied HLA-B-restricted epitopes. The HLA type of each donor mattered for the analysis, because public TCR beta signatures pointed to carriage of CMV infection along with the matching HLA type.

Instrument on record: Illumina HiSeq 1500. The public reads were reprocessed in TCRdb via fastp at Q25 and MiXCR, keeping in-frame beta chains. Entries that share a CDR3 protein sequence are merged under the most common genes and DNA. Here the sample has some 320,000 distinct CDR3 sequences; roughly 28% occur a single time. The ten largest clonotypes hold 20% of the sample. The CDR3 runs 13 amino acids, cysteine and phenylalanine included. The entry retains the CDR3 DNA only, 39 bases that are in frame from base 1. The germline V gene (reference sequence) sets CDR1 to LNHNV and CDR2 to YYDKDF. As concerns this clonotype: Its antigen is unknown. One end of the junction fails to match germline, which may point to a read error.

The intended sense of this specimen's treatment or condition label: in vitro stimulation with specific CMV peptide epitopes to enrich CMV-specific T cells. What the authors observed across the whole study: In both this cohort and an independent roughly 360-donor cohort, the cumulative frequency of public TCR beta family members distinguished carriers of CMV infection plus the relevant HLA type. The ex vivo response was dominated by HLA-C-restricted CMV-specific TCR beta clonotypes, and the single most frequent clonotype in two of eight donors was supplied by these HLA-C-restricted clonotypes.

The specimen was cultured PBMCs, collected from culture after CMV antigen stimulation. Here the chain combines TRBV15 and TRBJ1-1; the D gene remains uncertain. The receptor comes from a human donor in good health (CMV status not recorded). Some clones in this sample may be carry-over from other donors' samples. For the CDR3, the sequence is CATSRLYNTEAFF. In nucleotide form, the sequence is TGTGCCACCAGCAGACTCTACAACACTGAAGCCTTCTTT. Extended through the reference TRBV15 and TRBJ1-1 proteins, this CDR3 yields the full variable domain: DAMVIQNPRYQVTQFGKPVTLSCSQTLNHNVMYWYQQKSSQAPKLLFHYYDKDFNNEADTPDNFQSRRPNTSFCFLDIRSPGLGDTAMYLCATSRLYNTEAFFGQGTRLTVV.